This TCR beta chain came from a study of memory CD4+ T cells and cytomegalovirus serostatus. Background on the study: Donors were healthy Belgian adults, some 10 CMV seropositive and 24 seronegative.

General study findings and limits: The CMV-associated TCR signature appears largely within the CD4+ memory repertoire.

Some clones are missing from TCRdb's copy, which holds only in-frame ones; the method was immunoSEQ multiplex PCR. The data contain about 52,000 clones, around 88% of them singletons. Remarks on this clone: Its antigen is currently unknown.

The CDR3 sequence is 11 residues long. Germline V gene data show CDR1 as SGHNT and CDR2 as YYREEE (reference sequence). The ends were cut back, 0 bases at V and 12 bases at J, with 7 bases in the middle. The sort gate was single viable CD3+CD4+CD8-CD45RO+ cells for memory CD4+ T cells. The sample was memory CD4+ T cells from blood. The J gene is TRBJ2-1, the V gene TRBV5-4; D is ambiguous. This receptor was taken from an adult in good health and CMV-seropositive. CDR3 amino acids: CASSLGSGQFF. The CDR3 nucleotides read TGTGCCAGCAGCTTGGGGTCGGGGCAGTTCTTC.